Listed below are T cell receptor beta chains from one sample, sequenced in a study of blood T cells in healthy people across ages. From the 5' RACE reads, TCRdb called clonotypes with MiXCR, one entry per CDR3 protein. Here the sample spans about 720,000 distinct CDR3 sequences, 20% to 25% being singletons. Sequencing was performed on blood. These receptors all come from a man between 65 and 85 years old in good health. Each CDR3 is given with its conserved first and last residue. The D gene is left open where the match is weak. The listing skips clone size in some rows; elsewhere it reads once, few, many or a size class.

CASSLGTVTGHGYTF TRBV11-2 . .
CASSPSWTLEALHF TRBV18 . .
CASSQEVRVDTQYF TRBV4-1 few .
CASSRGHATNEKLFF TRBV18 few .
CASSLTGARSDQPQHF TRBV12-3/TRBV12-4 . .
CASSLEWGETQYF TRBV12-3/TRBV12-4 few .
CSAGLSYNEQFF TRBV29-1 . .
CASSPGLTENRNQPQHF TRBV18 . .
CSAWTSGRNTDTQYF TRBV20-1 . TRBD2
CSAREWGLSYNEQFF TRBV20-1 . .
CASSLGRNTEAFF TRBV7-2 many .
CASSPYRGANIQYF TRBV18 . TRBD1
CAISSGGNTEAFF TRBV10-3 . .
CSVLDSGQYEQYF TRBV29-1 . .
CASSLAPSGANVLTF TRBV5-1 many .